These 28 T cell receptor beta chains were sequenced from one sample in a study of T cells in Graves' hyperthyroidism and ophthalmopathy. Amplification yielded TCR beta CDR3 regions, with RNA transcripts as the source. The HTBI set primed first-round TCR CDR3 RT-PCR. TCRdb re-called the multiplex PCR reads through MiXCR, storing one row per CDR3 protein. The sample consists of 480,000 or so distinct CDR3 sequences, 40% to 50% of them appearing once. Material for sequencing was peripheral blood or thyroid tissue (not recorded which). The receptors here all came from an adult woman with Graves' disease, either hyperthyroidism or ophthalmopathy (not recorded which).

The CDR3 spells CASSQMGQNTEAFF. In DNA form, the CDR3 reads TGCGCCAGCAGCCAGATGGGACAGAACACTGAAGCTTTCTTT. This chain joins TRBV4-3 and TRBJ1-1, with TRBD1 as a possible D gene (6 bases). CDR3 length equals 14 residues. V shed 3 bases and J shed 1 base, with 9 bases lying between them. CDR1 is LGHNA, CDR2 YSLEER, per germline.

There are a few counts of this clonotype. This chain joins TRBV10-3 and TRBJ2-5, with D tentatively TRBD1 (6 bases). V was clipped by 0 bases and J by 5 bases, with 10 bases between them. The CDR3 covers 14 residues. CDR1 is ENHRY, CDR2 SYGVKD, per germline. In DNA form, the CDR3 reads TGTGCCATCAGTGAGTCTGGGGGCTGGGAGACCCAGTACTTC. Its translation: CAISESGGWETQYF.

This CDR3 reads CSFVRRPAEAFF. DNA for the CDR3: TGCAGCTTCGTCAGGAGGCCCGCTGAAGCTTTCTTT. The chain employs TRBV29-1 and TRBJ1-1; D is unclear. Germline V gives CDR1 SQVTM, CDR2 ANQGSEA. CDR3 size: 12 residues. Trimming stripped 8 bases from V and 6 bases from J, with 16 bases between. Supplemented by reference TRBV29-1 and TRBJ1-1, the full variable domain reads SAVISQKPSRDICQRGTSLTIQCQVDSQVTMMFWYRQQPGQSLTLIATANQGSEATYESGFVIDKFPISRPNLTFSTLTVSNMSPEDSSIYLCSFVRRPAEAFFGQGTRLTVV.

DNA of the CDR3: TGTGCCATCAGACCTAAGACAGGGGGCTATGGCTACACCTTC. Translation gives CAIRPKTGGYGYTF. The chain carries TRBV10-3 and TRBJ1-2, with 9 bases fitting TRBD1. The CDR3 runs 14 residues. After removal of 6 bases from V and 4 bases from J, the junction contained 6 bases not matched to a gene. Germline CDR1 ENHRY, CDR2 SYGVKD.

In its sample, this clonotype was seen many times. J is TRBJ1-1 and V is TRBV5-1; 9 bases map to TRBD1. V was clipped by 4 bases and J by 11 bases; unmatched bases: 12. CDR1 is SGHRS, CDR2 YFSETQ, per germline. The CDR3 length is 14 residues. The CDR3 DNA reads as TGCGCCAGCAGCCCGGGACAGGGTGATTTGTGGGCTTTCTTT. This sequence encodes CASSPGQGDLWAFF.

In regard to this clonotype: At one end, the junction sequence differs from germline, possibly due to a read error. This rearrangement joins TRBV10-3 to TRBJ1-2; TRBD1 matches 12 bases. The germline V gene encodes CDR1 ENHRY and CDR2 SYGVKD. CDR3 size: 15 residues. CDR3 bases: TGTGCCAGCAGTCCAGCGGGACAGGGGGCAGGTGGCTACACCTTC. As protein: CASSPAGQGAGGYTF.

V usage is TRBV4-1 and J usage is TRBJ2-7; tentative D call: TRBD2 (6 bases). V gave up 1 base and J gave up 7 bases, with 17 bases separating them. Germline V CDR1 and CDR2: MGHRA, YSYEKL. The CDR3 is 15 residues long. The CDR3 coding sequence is TGCGCCAGCAGCCAAGTGGGACTCCAGAGGGGTGAGCAGTACTTC. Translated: CASSQVGLQRGEQYF.

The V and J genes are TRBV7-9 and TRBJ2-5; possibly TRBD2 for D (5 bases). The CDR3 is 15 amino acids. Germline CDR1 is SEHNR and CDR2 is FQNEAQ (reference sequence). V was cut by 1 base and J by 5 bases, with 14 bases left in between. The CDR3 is CASSLGRTEMETQYF. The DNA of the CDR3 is TGTGCCAGCAGCTTAGGGCGGACTGAAATGGAGACCCAGTACTTC.

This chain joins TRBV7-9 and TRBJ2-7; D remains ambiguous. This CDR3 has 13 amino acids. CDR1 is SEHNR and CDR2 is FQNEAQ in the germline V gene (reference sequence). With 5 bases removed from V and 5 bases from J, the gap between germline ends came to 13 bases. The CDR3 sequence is CASSPSLPHEQYF. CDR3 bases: TGTGCCAGCAGCCCGTCCCTTCCCCACGAGCAGTACTTC.

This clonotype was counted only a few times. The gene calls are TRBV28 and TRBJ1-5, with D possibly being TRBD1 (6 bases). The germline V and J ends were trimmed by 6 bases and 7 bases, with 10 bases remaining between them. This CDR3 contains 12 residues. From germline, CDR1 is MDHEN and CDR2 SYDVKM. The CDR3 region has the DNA TGTGCCAGCAGAGGGGGTGGACAGCCCCAGCATTTT. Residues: CASRGGGQPQHF. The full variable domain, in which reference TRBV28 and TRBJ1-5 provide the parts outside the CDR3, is DVKVTQSSRYLVKRTGEKVFLECVQDMDHENMFWYRQDPGLGLRLIYFSYDVKMKEKGDIPEGYSVSREKKERFSLILESASTNQTSMYLCASRGGGQPQHFGDGTRLSIL.

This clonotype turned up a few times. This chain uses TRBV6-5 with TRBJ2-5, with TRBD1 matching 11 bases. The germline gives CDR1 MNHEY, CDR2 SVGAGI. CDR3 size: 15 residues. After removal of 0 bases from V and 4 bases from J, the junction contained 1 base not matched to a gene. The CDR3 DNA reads TGTGCCAGCAGTTACTCCGGACAGGGGGCAGAGACCCAGTACTTC. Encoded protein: CASSYSGQGAETQYF.

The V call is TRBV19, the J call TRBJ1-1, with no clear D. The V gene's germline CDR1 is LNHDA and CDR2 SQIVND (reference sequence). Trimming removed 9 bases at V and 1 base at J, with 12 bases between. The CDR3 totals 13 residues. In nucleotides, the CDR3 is TGTGCCAGCAGAGGCTGGGGGAACACTGAAGCTTTCTTT. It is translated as CASRGWGNTEAFF.

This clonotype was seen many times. CDR3 residues: CASSWGSYEQYF. CDR3 bases: TGCGCCAGCAGCTGGGGATCCTACGAGCAGTACTTC. The chain recombines TRBV5-1 with TRBJ2-7; D is uncertain. CDR3 length: 12 amino acids. Germline values: CDR1 SGHRS, CDR2 YFSETQ. The V end lost 3 bases, the J end lost 1 base, and 5 bases lay between the germline ends.

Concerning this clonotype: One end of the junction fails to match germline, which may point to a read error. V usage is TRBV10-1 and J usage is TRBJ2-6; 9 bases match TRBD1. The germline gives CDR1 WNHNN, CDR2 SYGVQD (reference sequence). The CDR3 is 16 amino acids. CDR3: CAWGDRVYSGANVLTF. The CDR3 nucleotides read TGTGCCTGGGGGGACAGGGTATACTCTGGGGCCAACGTCCTGACTTTC.

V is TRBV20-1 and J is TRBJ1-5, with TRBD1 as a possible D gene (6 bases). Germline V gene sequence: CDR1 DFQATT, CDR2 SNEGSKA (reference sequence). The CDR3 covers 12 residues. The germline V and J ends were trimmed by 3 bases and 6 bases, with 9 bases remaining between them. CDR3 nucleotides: TGCAGTGCTAGGAGGGGGTTTCAGCCCCAGCATTTT. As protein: CSARRGFQPQHF.

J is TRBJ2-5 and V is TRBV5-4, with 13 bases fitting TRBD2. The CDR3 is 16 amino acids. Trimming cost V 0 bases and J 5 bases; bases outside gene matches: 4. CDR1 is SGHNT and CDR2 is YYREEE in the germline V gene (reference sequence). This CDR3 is CASSLVLAGGVETQYF. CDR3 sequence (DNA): TGTGCCAGCAGCTTGGTACTAGCGGGAGGGGTGGAGACCCAGTACTTC.

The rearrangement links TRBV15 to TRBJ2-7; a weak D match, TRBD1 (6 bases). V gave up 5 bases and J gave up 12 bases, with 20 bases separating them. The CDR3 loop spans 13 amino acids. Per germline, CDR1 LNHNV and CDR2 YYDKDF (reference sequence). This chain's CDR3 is CATSPADSAVPYF. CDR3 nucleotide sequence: TGTGCCACCAGCCCGGCGGACAGCGCCGTCCCGTACTTC.

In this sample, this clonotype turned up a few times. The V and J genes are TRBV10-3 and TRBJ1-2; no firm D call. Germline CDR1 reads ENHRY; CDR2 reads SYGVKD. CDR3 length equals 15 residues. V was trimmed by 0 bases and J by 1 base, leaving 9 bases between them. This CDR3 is CAISESGQINYGYTF. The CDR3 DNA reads TGTGCCATCAGTGAGTCTGGTCAAATTAACTATGGCTACACCTTC.

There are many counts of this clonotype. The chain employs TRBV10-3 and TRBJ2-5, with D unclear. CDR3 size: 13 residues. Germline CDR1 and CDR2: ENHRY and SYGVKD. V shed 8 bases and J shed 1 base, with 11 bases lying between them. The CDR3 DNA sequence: TGTGCCATCGGACGTTCCAGCCAAGAGACCCAGTACTTC. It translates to CAIGRSSQETQYF.

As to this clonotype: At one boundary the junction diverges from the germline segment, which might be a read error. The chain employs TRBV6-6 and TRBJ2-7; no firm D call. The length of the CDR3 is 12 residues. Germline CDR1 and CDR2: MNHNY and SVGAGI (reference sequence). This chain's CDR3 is CASSSRAYGQYF. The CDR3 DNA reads TGTGCCAGCAGTTCAAGGGCCTACGGGCAGTACTTC.

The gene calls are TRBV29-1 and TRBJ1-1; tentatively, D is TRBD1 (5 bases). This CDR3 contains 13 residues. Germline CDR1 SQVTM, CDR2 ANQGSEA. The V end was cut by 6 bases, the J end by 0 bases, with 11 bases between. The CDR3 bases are TGCAGCGTCCGGGACGACCTGAACACTGAAGCTTTCTTT. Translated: CSVRDDLNTEAFF.

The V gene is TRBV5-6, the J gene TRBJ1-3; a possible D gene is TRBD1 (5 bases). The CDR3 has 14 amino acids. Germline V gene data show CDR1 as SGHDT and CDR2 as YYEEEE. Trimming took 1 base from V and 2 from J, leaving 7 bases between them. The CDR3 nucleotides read TGTGCCAGCAGCTTGATGGGGGCTGGAAACACCATATATTTT. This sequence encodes CASSLMGAGNTIYF.

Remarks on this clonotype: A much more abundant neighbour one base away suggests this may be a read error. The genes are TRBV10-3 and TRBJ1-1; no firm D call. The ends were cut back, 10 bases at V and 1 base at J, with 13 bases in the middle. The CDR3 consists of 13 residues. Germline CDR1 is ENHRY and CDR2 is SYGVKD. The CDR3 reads CATGQVANTEAFF. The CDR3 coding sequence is TGTGCCACCGGCCAGGTTGCGAACACTGAAGCTTTCTTT.

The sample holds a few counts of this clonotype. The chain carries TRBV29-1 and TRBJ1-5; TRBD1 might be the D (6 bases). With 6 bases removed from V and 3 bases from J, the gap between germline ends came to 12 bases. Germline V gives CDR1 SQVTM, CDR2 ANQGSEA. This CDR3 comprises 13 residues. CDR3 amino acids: CSVEQGLNQPQHF. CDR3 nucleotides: TGCAGCGTGGAACAGGGCCTCAATCAGCCCCAGCATTTT.

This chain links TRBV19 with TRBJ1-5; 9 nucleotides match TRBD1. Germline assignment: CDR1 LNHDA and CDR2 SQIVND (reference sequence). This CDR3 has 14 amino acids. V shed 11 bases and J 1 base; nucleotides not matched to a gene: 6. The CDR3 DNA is TGTGCCGGAGGACAGGGGAAGAGCAATCAGCCCCAGCATTTT. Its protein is CAGGQGKSNQPQHF. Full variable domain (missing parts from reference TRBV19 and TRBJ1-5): DGGITQSPKYLFRKEGQNVTLSCEQNLNHDAMYWYRQDPGQGLRLIYYSQIVNDFQKGDIAEGYSVSREKKESFPLTVTSAQKNPTAFYLCAGGQGKSNQPQHFGDGTRLSIL.

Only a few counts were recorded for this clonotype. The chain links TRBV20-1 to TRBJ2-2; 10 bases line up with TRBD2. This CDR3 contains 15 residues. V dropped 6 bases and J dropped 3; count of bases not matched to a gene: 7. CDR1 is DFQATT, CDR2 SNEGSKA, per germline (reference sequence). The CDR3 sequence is CSAQVAGGYTGELFF. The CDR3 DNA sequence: TGCAGTGCCCAAGTAGCGGGAGGTTACACCGGGGAGCTGTTTTTT.

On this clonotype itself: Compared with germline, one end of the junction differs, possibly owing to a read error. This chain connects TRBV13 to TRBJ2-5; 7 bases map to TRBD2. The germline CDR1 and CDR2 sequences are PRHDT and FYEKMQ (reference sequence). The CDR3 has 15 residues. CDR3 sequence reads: CASSLELAWTQTQYF. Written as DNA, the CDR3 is TGTGCCAGCAGTTTAGAACTAGCGTGGACCCAGACCCAGTACTTC.

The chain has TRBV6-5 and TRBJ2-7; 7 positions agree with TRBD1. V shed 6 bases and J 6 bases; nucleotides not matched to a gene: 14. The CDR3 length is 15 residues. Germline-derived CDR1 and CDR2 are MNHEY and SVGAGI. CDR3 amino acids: CASRRLPGGGSEQYF. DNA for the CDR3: TGTGCCAGCAGGAGGCTCCCAGGGGGTGGCTCCGAGCAGTACTTC.